The clone carrying this T cell receptor beta chain was observed a handful of times. Its antigen is not known. With 3 bases removed from V and 5 bases from J, the gap between germline ends came to 13 bases. Germline V CDR1 and CDR2: MGHDK, SYGVNS. This CDR3 spans 15 amino acids. These data belong to a study of beta chain features in type 1 diabetes. Study results and limitations: Fewer junction insertions and more nucleotide deletions appeared in type 1 diabetes patients.

Sequenced material consisted of expressed TCRB transcripts (all of the isolated RNA was reverse transcribed). Measured with immunoSEQ multiplex PCR; TCRdb has only the in-frame clones, and not every one. The profile shows about 900,000 clones, roughly 15% of them singletons. The chain uses TRBV25-1 and TRBJ2-2; D could derive from TRBD1 or TRBD2 (5 bases each). The TCR comes from a woman aged 18 to 35 in good health. Sequencing was carried out using naive CD4+ T cells from blood. Here the CDR3 DNA reads TGTGCCAGCAGTGATTTACGGGGCTCGACCGGGGAGCTGTTTTTT. This gives the protein CASSDLRGSTGELFF.